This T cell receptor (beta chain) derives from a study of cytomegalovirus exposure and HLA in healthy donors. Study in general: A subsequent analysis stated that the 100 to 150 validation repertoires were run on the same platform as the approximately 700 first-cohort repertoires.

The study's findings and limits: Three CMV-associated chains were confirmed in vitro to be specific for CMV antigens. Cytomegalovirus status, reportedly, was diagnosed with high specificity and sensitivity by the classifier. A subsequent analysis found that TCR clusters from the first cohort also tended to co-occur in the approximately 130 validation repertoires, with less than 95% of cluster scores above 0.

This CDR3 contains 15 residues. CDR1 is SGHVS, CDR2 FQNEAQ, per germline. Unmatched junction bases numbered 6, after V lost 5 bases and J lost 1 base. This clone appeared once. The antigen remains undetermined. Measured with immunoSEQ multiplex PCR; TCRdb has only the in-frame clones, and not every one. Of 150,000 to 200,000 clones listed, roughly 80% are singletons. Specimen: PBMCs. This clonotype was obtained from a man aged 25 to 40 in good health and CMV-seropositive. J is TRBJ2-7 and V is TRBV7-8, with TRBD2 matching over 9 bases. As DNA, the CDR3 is TGTGCCAGCAGCCGTAGCGGGGGCTCTTCCTACGAGCAGTACTTC. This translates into CASSRSGGSSYEQYF.